Listed below are T cell receptor beta chains from one sample, sequenced in a study of T cells in Graves' hyperthyroidism and ophthalmopathy. In TCRdb, the multiplex PCR reads were re-called with MiXCR into one record per CDR3 protein. The table has around 350,000 distinct CDR3 sequences, less than 15% seen once. Sequencing was carried out using blood. Receptors were obtained from a woman aged 18-30 years with Graves' hyperthyroidism. The CDR3 runs from the conserved cysteine through the conserved F or W. The D gene is left open where the match is weak. Clone size, where shown, is once, few, many, or a class for clones that have expanded.

d_call: .
j_call: TRBJ2-1
clone_size: many
v_call: TRBV11-1
cdr3_aa: CASSLRDSWGNEQFF
cdr3_nt: TGTGCCAGCAGCTTAAGGGACTCTTGGGGCAATGAGCAGTTCTTC

d_call: .
j_call: TRBJ2-3
clone_size: many
v_call: TRBV3-1
cdr3_aa: CASSRLGPTDTQYF
cdr3_nt: TGTGCCAGCAGCCGGTTAGGCCCAACAGATACGCAGTATTTT

d_call: TRBD1
j_call: TRBJ2-5
clone_size: many
v_call: TRBV20-1
cdr3_aa: CSAAEGQIKETQYF
cdr3_nt: TGCAGTGCGGCTGAGGGACAGATAAAAGAGACCCAGTACTTC

d_call: TRBD1
j_call: TRBJ2-6
clone_size: few
v_call: TRBV19
cdr3_aa: CASSTGTDPGANVLTF
cdr3_nt: TGTGCCAGTAGTACAGGGACAGACCCTGGGGCCAACGTCCTGACTTTC

d_call: TRBD1
j_call: TRBJ2-7
clone_size: many
v_call: TRBV2
cdr3_aa: CASNEDGTAYEQYF
cdr3_nt: TGTGCCAGCAATGAGGATGGGACAGCCTACGAGCAGTACTTC

d_call: TRBD1
j_call: TRBJ1-1
clone_size: .
v_call: TRBV4-1
cdr3_aa: CASSQATTGTGVQGTEAFF
cdr3_nt: TGCGCCAGCAGCCAAGCGACTACCGGGACAGGGGTCCAAGGAACTGAAGCTTTCTTT

d_call: TRBD2
j_call: TRBJ2-1
clone_size: many
v_call: TRBV5-1
cdr3_aa: CASSVSSGTLNPYNEQFF
cdr3_nt: TGCGCCAGCAGTGTAAGTAGCGGGACCCTCAACCCCTACAATGAGCAGTTCTTC

d_call: .
j_call: TRBJ2-1
clone_size: few
v_call: TRBV12-3/TRBV12-4
cdr3_aa: CASSDPTYNEQFF
cdr3_nt: TGTGCCAGCAGTGACCCGACCTACAATGAGCAGTTCTTC

d_call: .
j_call: TRBJ2-5
clone_size: many
v_call: TRBV30
cdr3_aa: CAWKRTAQETQYF
cdr3_nt: TGTGCCTGGAAAAGAACAGCTCAAGAGACCCAGTACTTC

d_call: .
j_call: TRBJ1-3
clone_size: .
v_call: TRBV28
cdr3_aa: CASSSGDLSGNTIYF
cdr3_nt: TGTGCCAGCAGTTCGGGAGACCTCTCTGGAAACACCATATATTTT

d_call: TRBD2
j_call: TRBJ2-1
clone_size: .
v_call: TRBV5-4
cdr3_aa: CASSLGSGREYNEQFF
cdr3_nt: TGTGCCAGCAGCTTGGGTAGCGGGAGAGAATACAATGAGCAGTTCTTC

d_call: .
j_call: TRBJ2-1
clone_size: few
v_call: TRBV4-2
cdr3_aa: CASSQDLDYGEQFF
cdr3_nt: TGTGCCAGCAGCCAAGATCTCGATTACGGTGAGCAGTTCTTC

d_call: .
j_call: TRBJ2-5
clone_size: many
v_call: TRBV27
cdr3_aa: CASSAPPGGSGETQYF
cdr3_nt: TGTGCCAGCTCCGCCCCCCCCGGGGGTTCGGGAGAGACCCAGTACTTC

d_call: TRBD2
j_call: TRBJ2-3
clone_size: .
v_call: TRBV7-2
cdr3_aa: CASSFAGGYTDTQYF
cdr3_nt: TGTGCCAGCAGCTTTGCGGGAGGGTACACAGATACGCAGTATTTT

d_call: .
j_call: TRBJ2-7
clone_size: .
v_call: TRBV19
cdr3_aa: CASRSRARLYYEQYF
cdr3_nt: TGTGCCAGTAGGTCGAGAGCGCGACTCTACTACGAGCAGTACTTC

d_call: .
j_call: TRBJ2-7
clone_size: .
v_call: TRBV7-8
cdr3_aa: CASSLRAGPPSYEQYF
cdr3_nt: TGTGCCAGCAGCCTTCGGGCGGGGCCACCCTCCTACGAGCAGTACTTC

d_call: TRBD1
j_call: TRBJ2-3
clone_size: .
v_call: TRBV25-1
cdr3_aa: CASSVRARGRQDTQYF
cdr3_nt: TGTGCCAGCAGTGTACGGGCCAGGGGGCGCCAGGATACGCAGTATTTT

d_call: TRBD1
j_call: TRBJ1-2
clone_size: few
v_call: TRBV5-1
cdr3_aa: CASSMGQGGGYTF
cdr3_nt: TGCGCCAGCAGCATGGGACAGGGGGGTGGCTACACCTTC

d_call: TRBD1
j_call: TRBJ1-5
clone_size: many
v_call: TRBV15
cdr3_aa: CATSRETGPNQPQHF
cdr3_nt: TGTGCCACCAGCAGAGAGACAGGGCCTAATCAGCCCCAGCATTTT

d_call: .
j_call: TRBJ2-1
clone_size: many
v_call: TRBV7-2
cdr3_aa: CASRLRDYEQFF
cdr3_nt: TGTGCCAGCCGCTTAAGGGACTATGAGCAGTTCTTC

d_call: .
j_call: TRBJ2-1
clone_size: many
v_call: TRBV7-9
cdr3_aa: CASSLVWEALWGDNEQFF
cdr3_nt: TGTGCCAGCAGCTTAGTTTGGGAGGCCCTGTGGGGCGACAATGAGCAGTTCTTC

d_call: TRBD2
j_call: TRBJ2-7
clone_size: many
v_call: TRBV7-2
cdr3_aa: CASSGRAGLVYEQYF
cdr3_nt: TGTGCCAGCAGCGGGCGCGCGGGACTAGTCTACGAGCAGTACTTC

d_call: .
j_call: TRBJ1-1
clone_size: .
v_call: TRBV12-3/TRBV12-4
cdr3_aa: CASSAQGRPGAEAFF
cdr3_nt: TGTGCCAGCAGTGCCCAGGGGCGCCCCGGGGCTGAAGCTTTCTTT

d_call: .
j_call: TRBJ2-7
clone_size: many
v_call: TRBV28
cdr3_aa: CASGWQGLYEQYF
cdr3_nt: TGTGCCAGCGGCTGGCAGGGGCTTTACGAGCAGTACTTC

d_call: .
j_call: TRBJ1-3
clone_size: many
v_call: TRBV3-1
cdr3_aa: CASSDSGNTIYF
cdr3_nt: TGTGCCAGCAGCGATTCTGGAAACACCATATATTTT

d_call: .
j_call: TRBJ2-1
clone_size: few
v_call: TRBV2
cdr3_aa: CASSEEFVGGKFF
cdr3_nt: TGTGCCAGCAGTGAAGAGTTTGTGGGGGGAAAGTTCTTC

d_call: .
j_call: TRBJ2-1
clone_size: many
v_call: TRBV11-2
cdr3_aa: CASAQVDEQFF
cdr3_nt: TGTGCCAGCGCTCAAGTGGATGAGCAGTTCTTC

d_call: TRBD1
j_call: TRBJ2-7
clone_size: few
v_call: TRBV19
cdr3_aa: CASSLRTGKSSYEQYF
cdr3_nt: TGTGCCAGTAGTCTCCGGACAGGGAAGAGCTCCTACGAGCAGTACTTC

d_call: .
j_call: TRBJ2-1
clone_size: many
v_call: TRBV28
cdr3_aa: CASSSGFGEQFF
cdr3_nt: TGTGCCAGCAGTTCAGGGTTCGGTGAGCAGTTCTTC

d_call: TRBD1
j_call: TRBJ1-1
clone_size: many
v_call: TRBV6-1
cdr3_aa: CASLTGTGGGTEAFF
cdr3_nt: TGTGCCAGCCTGACCGGGACAGGGGGGGGCACTGAAGCTTTCTTT